This T cell receptor (beta chain) was recovered during a study of preoperative IRX-2 immunotherapy in early breast cancer. The CDR3 spans 12 residues. Trimming stripped 5 bases from V and 0 bases from J, with 5 bases between. In germline, CDR1 is GTSNPN, CDR2 SVGIG (reference sequence). Clones were sequenced by immunoSEQ multiplex PCR, and TCRdb holds only the in-frame ones, with some missing. The sample contains around 88,000 clones, 75% to 90% of which appear only once. Indicated treatment: preoperative locoregional IRX-2 cytokine immunotherapy. Preoperative locoregional IRX-2 cytokine immunotherapy was tested in the phase Ib source study.

The receptor comes from a human donor with breast cancer. This specimen was tumor tissue, taken after IRX-2 immunotherapy. The V and J genes are TRBV30 and TRBJ1-3, with D perhaps matching TRBD1 (5 bases). The CDR3 sequence is CAWGASGNTIYF. CDR3 in DNA: TGTGCCTGGGGGGCCTCTGGAAACACCATATATTTT. The variable domain in full, completed from reference TRBV30 and TRBJ1-3, reads SQTIHQWPATLVQPVGSPLSLECTVEGTSNPNLYWYRQAAGRGLQLLFYSVGIGQISSEVPQNLSASRPQDRQFILSSKKLLLSDSGFYLCAWGASGNTIYFGEGSWLTVV.